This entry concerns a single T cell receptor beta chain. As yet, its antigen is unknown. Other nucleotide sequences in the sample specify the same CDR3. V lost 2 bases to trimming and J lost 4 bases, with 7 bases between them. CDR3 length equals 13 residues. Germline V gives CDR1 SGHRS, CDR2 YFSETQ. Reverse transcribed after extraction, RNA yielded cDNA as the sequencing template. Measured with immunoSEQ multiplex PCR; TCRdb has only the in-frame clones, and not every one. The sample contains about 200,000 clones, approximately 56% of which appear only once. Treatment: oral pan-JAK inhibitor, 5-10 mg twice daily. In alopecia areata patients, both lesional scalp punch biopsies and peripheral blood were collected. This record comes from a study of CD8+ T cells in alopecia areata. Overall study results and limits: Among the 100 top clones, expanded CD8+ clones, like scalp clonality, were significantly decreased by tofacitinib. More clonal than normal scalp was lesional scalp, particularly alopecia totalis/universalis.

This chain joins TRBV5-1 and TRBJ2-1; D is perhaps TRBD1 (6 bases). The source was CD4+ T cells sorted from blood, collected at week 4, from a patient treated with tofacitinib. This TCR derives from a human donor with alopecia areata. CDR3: CASSLDRYNEQFF. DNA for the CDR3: TGCGCCAGCAGCTTAGACAGGTACAATGAGCAGTTCTTC.